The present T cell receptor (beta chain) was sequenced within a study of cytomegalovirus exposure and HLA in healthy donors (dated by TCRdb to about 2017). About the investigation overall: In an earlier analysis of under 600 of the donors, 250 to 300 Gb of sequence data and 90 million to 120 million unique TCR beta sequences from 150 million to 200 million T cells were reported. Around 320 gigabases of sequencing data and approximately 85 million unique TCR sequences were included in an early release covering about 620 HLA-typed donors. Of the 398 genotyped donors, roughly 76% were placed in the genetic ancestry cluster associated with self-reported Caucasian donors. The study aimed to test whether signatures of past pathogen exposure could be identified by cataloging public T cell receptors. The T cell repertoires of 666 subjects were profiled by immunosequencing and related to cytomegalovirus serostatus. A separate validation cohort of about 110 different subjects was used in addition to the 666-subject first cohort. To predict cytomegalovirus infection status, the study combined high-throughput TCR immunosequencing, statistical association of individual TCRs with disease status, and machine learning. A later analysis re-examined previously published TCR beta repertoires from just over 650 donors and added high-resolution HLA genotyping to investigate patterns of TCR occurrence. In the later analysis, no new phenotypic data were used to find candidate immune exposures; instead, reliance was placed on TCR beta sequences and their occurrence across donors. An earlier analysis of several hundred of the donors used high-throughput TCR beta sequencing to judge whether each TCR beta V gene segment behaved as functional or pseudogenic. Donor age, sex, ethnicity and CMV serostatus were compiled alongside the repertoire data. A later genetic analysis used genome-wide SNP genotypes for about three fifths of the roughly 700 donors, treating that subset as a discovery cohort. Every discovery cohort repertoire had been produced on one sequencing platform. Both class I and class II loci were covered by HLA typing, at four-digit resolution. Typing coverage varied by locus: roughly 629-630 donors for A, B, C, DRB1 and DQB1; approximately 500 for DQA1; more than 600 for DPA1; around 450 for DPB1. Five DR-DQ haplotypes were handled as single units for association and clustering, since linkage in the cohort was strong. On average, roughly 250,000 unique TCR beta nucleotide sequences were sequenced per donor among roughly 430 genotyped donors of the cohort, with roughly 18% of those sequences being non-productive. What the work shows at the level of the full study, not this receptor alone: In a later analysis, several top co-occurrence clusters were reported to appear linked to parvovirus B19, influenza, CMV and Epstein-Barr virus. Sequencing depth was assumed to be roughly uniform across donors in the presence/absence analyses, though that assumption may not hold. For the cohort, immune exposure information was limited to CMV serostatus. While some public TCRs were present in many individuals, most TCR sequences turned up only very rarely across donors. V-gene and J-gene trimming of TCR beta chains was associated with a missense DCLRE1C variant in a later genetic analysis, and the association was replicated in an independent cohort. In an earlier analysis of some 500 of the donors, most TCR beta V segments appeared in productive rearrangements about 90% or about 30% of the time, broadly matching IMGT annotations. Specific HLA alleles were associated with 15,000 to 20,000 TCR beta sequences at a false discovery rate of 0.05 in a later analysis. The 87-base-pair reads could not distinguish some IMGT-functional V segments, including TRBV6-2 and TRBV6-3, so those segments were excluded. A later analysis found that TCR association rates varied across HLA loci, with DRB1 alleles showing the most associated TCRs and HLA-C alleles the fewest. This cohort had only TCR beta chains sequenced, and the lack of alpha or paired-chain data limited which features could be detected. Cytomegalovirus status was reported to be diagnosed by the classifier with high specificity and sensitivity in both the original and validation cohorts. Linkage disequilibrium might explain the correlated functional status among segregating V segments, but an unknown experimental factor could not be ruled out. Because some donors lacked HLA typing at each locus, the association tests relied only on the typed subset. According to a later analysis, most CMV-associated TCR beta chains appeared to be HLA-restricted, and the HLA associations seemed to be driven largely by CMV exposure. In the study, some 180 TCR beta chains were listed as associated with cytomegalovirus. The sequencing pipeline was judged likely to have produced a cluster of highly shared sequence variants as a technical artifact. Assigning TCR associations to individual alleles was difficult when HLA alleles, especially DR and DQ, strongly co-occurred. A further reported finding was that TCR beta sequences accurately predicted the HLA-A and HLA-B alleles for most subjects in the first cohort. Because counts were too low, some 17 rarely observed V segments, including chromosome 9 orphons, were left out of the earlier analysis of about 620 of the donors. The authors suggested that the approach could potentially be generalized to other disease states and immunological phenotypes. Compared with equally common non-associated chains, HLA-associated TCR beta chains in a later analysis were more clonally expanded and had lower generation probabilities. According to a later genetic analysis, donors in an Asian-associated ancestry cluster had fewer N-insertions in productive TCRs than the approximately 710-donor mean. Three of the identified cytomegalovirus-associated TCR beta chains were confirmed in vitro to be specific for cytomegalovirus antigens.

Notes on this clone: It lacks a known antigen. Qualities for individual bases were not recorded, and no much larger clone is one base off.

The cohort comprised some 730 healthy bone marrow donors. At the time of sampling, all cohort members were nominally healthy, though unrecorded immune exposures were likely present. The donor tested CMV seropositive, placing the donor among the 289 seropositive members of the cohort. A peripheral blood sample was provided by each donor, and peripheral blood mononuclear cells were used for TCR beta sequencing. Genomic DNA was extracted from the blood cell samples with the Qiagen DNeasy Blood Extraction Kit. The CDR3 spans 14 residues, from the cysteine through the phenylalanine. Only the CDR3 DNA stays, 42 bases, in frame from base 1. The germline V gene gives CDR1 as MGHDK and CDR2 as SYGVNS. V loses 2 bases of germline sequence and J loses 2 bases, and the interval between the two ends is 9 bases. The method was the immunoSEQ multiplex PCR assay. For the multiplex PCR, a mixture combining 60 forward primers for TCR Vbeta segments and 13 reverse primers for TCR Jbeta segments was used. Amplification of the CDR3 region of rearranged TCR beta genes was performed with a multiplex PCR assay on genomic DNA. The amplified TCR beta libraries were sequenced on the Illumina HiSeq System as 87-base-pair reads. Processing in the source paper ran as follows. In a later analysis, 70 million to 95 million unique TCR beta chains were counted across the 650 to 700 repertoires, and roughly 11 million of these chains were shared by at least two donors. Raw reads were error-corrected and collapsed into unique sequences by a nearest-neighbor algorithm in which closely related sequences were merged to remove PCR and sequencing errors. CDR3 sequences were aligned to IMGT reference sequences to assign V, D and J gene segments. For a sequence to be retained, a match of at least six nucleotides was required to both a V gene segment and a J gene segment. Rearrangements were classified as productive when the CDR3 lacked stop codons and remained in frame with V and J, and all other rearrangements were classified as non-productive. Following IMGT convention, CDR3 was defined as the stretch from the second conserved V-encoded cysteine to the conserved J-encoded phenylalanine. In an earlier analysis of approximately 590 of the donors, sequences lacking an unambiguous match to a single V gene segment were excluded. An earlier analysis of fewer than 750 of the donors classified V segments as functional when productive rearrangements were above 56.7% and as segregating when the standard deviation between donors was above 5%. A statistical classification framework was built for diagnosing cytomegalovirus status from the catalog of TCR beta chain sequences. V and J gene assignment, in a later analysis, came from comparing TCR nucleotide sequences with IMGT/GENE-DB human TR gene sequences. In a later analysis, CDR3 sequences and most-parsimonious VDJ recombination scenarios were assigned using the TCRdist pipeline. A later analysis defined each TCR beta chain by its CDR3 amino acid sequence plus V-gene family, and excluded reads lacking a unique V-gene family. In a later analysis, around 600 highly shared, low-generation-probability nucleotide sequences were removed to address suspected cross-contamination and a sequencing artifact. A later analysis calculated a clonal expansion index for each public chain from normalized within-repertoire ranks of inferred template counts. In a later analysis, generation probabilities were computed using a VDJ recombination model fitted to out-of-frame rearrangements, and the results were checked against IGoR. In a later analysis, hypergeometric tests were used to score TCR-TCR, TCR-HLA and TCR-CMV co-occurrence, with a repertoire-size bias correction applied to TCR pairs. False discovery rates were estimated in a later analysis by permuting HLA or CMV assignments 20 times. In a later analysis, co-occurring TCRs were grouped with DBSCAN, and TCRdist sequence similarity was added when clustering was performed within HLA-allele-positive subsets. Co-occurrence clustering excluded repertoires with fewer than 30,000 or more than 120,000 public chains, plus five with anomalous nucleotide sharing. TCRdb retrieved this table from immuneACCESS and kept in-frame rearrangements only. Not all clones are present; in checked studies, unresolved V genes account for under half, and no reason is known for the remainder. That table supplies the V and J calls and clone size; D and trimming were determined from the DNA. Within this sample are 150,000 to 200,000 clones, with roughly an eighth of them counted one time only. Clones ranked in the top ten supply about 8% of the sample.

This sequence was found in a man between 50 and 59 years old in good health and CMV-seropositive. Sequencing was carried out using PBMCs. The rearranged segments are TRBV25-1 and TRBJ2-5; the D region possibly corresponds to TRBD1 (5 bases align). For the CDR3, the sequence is CASSEEPGQETQYF. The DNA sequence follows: TGTGCCAGCAGTGAAGAGCCAGGGCAAGAGACCCAGTACTTC.